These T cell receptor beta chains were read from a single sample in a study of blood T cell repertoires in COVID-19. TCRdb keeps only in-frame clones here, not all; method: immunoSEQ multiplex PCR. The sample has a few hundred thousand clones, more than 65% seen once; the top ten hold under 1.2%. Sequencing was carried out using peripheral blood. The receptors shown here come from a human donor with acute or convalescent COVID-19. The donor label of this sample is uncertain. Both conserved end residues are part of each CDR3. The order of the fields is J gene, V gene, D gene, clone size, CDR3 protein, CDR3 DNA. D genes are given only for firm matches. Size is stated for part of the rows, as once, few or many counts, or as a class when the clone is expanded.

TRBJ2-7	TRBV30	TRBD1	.	CAWSPWDRAFYEQYF	TGTGCCTGGAGTCCATGGGACAGGGCATTCTACGAGCAGTACTTC
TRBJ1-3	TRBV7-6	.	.	CASSLAFIPGNTIYF	TGTGCCAGCAGCTTAGCGTTTATCCCTGGAAACACCATATATTTT
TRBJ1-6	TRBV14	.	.	CASSQDYPRGSPLHF	TGTGCCAGCAGCCAAGATTACCCTCGGGGTTCACCCCTCCACTTT
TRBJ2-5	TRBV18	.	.	CASSPTGWRETQYF	TGTGCCAGCTCACCGACGGGTTGGCGAGAGACCCAGTACTTC
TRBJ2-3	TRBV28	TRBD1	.	CATSVGTDTDTQYF	TGTGCCACCTCAGTGGGGACAGACACAGATACGCAGTATTTT
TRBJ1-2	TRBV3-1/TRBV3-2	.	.	CASSQDIAGDRGYTF	TGTGCCAGCAGCCAAGATATTGCAGGGGATCGGGGCTACACCTTC
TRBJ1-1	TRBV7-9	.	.	CASHRRQSGTEAFF	TGTGCCAGCCATCGCCGCCAATCAGGCACTGAAGCTTTCTTT
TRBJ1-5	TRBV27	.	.	CASRSGNRFNQPQHF	TGTGCCAGCAGATCCGGTAACAGGTTCAATCAGCCCCAGCATTTT
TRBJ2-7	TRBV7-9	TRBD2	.	CASSLAGGMVYEQYF	TGTGCCAGCAGCCTAGCGGGAGGGATGGTTTACGAGCAGTACTTC
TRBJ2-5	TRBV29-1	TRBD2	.	CSDKARLAGAVGETQYF	TGCAGCGATAAGGCCCGACTAGCGGGTGCTGTTGGGGAGACCCAGTACTTC
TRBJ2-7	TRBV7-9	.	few	CASSSTLGHSYEQYF	TGTGCCAGCAGCTCGACCCTAGGACATTCCTACGAGCAGTACTTC
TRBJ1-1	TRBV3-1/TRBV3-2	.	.	CASSLSGGNTEAFF	TGTGCCAGCAGCCTCTCCGGGGGAAACACTGAAGCTTTCTTT
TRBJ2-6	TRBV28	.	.	CASSLGSLGANVLTF	TGTGCCAGCAGTTTAGGGAGTCTTGGGGCCAACGTCCTGACTTTC
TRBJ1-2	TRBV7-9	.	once	CASSLGGVSSILGYTF	TGTGCCAGCAGCTTAGGGGGGGTCAGCTCTATCTTGGGCTACACCTTC
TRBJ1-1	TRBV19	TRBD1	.	CASSDPGQGRRKAFF	TGTGCCAGTAGTGACCCGGGACAGGGTCGTCGAAAGGCTTTCTTT
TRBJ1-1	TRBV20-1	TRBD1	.	CSASWDRETEAFF	TGCAGTGCTAGTTGGGACAGGGAAACTGAAGCTTTCTTT
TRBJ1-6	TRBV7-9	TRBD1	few	CASSQTTGNSPLHF	TGTGCCAGCAGCCAAACGACAGGGAACTCACCCCTCCACTTT
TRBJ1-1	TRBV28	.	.	CASSLRGLNTEAFF	TGTGCCAGCAGTCTCCGCGGCCTGAACACTGAAGCTTTCTTT
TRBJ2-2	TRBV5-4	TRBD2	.	CASSLRFGGAGGELFF	TGTGCCAGCAGCTTGAGGTTCGGGGGGGCCGGCGGGGAGCTGTTTTTT
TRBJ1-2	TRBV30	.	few	CAWSRDRPYGYTF	TGTGCCTGGAGTCGAGACAGACCCTATGGCTACACCTTC
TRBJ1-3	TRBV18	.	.	CASSPFPQDGNTIYF	TGTGCCAGCTCACCATTCCCTCAGGATGGAAACACCATATATTTT
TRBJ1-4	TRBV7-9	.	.	CASSRLKAGLYSEKLFF	TGTGCCAGCAGCCGCCTTAAGGCGGGACTCTACAGTGAAAAACTGTTTTTT
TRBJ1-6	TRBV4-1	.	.	CASSQDLRGTSPLHF	TGCGCCAGCAGCCAAGATCTGCGGGGGACGTCACCCCTCCACTTT
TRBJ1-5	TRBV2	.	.	CASSAFLDQPQHF	TGTGCCAGCAGTGCCTTCCTTGATCAGCCCCAGCATTTT
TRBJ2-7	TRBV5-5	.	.	CASSASDYEQYF	TGTGCCAGCAGCGCTAGCGACTACGAGCAGTACTTC
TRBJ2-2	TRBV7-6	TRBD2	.	CASSIAGGGGTGELFF	TGTGCCAGCAGCATCGCGGGGGGTGGGGGCACCGGGGAGCTGTTTTTT
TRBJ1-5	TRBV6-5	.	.	CASSSTGQSNQPQHF	TGTGCCAGCAGTTCAACCGGACAGAGCAATCAGCCCCAGCATTTT
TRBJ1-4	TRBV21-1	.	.	CASSSIGFDRDRGGEKLFF	TGTGCCAGCAGCTCGATCGGTTTTGACCGGGACAGGGGTGGTGAAAAACTGTTTTTT
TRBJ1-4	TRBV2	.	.	CASSDHQTGYEKLFF	TGTGCCAGCAGTGACCACCAAACAGGGTATGAAAAACTGTTTTTT
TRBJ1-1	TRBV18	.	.	CASSPRTETEAFF	TGTGCCAGCTCACCACGGACTGAGACTGAAGCTTTCTTT
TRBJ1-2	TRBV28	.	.	CASSPWRYGYTF	TGTGCCAGCAGTCCGTGGAGATATGGCTACACCTTC
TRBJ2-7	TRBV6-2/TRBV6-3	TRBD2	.	CASSYTRLAGSRNEQYF	TGTGCCAGCAGTTATACGAGACTAGCGGGATCTAGAAACGAGCAGTACTTC
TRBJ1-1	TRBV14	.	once	CASSLPRSGRTEAFF	TGTGCCAGCAGCCTCCCGAGGTCAGGGCGGACTGAAGCTTTCTTT
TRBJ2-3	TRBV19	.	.	CASSVVGGQDTQYF	TGTGCCAGTAGTGTCGTGGGGGGGCAGGATACGCAGTATTTT
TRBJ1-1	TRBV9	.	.	CASSVRGLRNTEAFF	TGTGCCAGCAGCGTACGGGGACTCCGGAACACTGAAGCTTTCTTT
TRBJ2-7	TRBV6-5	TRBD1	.	CASSYGGQGPYEQYF	TGTGCCAGCAGTTACGGGGGACAGGGGCCCTACGAGCAGTACTTC
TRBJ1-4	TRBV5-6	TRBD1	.	CASNADRAREKLFF	TGTGCCAGCAATGCCGACAGGGCGCGGGAAAAACTGTTTTTT
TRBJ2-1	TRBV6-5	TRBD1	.	CASKTTGSSYNEQFF	TGTGCCAGCAAGACGACAGGGAGCTCCTACAATGAGCAGTTCTTC
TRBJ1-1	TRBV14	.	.	CASSPRGMNTEAFF	TGTGCCAGCAGCCCCCGCGGTATGAACACTGAAGCTTTCTTT
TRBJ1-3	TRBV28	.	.	CASSSFRWGGIGNTIYF	TGTGCCAGCAGTTCCTTCCGATGGGGAGGGATTGGAAACACCATATATTTT
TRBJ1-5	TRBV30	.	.	CAWRGPDSNQPQHF	TGTGCCTGGAGGGGGCCGGATAGCAATCAGCCCCAGCATTTT
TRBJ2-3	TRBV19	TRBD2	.	CASSITSGFSTDTQYF	TGTGCCAGTAGTATAACTAGCGGCTTCAGCACAGATACGCAGTATTTT
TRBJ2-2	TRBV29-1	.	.	CSAKQGNFDTGELFF	TGCAGCGCGAAACAGGGAAACTTTGACACCGGGGAGCTGTTTTTT
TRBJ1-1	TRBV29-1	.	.	CSVELYGRLEAFF	TGCAGCGTTGAATTGTACGGGAGATTGGAAGCTTTCTTT
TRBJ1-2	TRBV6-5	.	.	CASSTYAGYGYTF	TGTGCCAGCAGTACCTACGCGGGGTATGGCTACACCTTC
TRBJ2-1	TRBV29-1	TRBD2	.	CSGTGLATYNEQFF	TGCAGCGGGACGGGACTAGCGACCTACAATGAGCAGTTCTTC
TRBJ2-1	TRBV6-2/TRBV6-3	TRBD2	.	CASSYLEAGGISYNEQFF	TGTGCCAGCAGTTATTTAGAAGCGGGGGGTATTTCCTACAATGAGCAGTTCTTC
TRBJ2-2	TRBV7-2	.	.	CASSSQRYTGELFF	TGTGCCAGCAGTTCTCAGCGATACACCGGGGAGCTGTTTTTT
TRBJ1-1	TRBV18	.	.	CASSPLDSNTEAFF	TGTGCCAGCTCACCACTGGACTCAAACACTGAAGCTTTCTTT
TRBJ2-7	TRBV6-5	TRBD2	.	CASSQGLAAYEQYF	TGTGCCAGCAGCCAGGGACTAGCCGCATACGAGCAGTACTTC
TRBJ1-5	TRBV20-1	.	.	CSASGEPQHF	TGCAGTGCTTCAGGGGAGCCCCAGCATTTT
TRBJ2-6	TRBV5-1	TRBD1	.	CASSLGLGQGPSGANVLTF	TGCGCCAGCAGCTTGGGTTTGGGACAGGGACCCTCTGGGGCCAACGTCCTGACTTTC
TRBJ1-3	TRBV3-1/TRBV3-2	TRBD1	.	CASSQPGTGSRNTIYF	TGTGCCAGCAGCCAGCCCGGGACAGGGTCCCGAAACACCATATATTTT